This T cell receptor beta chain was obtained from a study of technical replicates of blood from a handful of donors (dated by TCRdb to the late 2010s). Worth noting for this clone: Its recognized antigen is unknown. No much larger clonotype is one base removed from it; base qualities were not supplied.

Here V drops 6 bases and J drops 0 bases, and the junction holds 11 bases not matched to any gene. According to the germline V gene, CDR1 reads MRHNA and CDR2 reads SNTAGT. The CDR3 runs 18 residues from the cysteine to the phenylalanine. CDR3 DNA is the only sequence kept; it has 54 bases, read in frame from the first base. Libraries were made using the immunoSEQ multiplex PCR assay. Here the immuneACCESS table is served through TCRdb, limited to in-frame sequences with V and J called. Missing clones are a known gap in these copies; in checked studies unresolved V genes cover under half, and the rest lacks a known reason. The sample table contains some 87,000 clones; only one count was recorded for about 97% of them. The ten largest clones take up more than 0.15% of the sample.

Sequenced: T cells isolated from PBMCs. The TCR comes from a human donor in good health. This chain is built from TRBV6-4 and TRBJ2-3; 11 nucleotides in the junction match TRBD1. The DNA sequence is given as TGTGCCAGCAGCCGGACAGGGGGCCATGGCTATAGCACAGATACGCAGTATTTT. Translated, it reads CASSRTGGHGYSTDTQYF.